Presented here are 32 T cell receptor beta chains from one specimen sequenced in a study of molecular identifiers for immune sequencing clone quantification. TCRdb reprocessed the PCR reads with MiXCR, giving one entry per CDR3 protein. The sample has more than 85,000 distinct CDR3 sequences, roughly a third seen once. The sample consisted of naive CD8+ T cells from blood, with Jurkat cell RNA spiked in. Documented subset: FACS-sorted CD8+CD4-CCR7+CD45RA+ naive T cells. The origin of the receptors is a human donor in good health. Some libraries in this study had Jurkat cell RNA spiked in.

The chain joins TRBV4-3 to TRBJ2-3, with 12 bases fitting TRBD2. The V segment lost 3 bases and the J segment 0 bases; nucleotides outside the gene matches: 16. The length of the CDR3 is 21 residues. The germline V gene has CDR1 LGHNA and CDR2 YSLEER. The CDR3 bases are TGCGCCAGCAGCCATCCCTCTTCCGGGACTAGCGGGTCCTCTAGCACAGATACGCAGTATTTT. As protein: CASSHPSSGTSGSSSTDTQYF.

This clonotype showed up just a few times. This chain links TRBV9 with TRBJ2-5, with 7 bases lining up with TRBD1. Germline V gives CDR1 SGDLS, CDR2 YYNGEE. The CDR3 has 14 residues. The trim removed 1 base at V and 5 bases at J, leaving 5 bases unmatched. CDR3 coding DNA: TGTGCCAGCAGCGTAAACAGGGGTCGCGAGACCCAGTACTTC. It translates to CASSVNRGRETQYF.

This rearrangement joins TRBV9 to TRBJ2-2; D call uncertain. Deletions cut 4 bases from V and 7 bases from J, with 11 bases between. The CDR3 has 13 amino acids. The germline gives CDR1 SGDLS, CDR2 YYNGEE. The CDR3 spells CASSPLLHGELFF. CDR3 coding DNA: TGTGCCAGCAGCCCCCTACTCCACGGGGAGCTGTTTTTT.

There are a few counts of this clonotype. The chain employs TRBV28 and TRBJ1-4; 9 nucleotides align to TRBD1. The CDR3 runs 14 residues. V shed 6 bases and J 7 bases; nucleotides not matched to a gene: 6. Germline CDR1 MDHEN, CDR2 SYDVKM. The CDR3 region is CASSPQGAGEKLFF. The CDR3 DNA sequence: TGTGCCAGCAGCCCACAGGGGGCGGGTGAAAAACTGTTTTTT.

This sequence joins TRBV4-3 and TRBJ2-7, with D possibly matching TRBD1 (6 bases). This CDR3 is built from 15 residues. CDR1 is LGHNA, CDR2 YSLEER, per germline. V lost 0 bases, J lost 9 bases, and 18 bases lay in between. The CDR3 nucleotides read TGCGCCAGCAGCCAAGATTCAGGGGTTGGTTGGGGGCAGTACTTC. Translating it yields CASSQDSGVGWGQYF.

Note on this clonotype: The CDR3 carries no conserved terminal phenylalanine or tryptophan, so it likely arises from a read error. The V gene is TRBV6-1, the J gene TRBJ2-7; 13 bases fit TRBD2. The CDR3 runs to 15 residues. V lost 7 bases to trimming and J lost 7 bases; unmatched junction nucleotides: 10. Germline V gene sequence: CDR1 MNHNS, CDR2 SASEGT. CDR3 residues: CASKEWTSGSREQYI. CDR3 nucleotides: TGTGCCAGCAAAGAGTGGACTAGCGGGAGTCGGGAGCAGTACATC.

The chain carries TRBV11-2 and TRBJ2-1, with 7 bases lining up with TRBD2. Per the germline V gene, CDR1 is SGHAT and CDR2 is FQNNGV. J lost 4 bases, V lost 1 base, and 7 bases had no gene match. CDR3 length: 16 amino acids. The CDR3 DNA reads TGTGCCAGCAGCTTAGCCCAATCTAGCGGATACAATGAGCAGTTCTTC. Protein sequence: CASSLAQSSGYNEQFF.

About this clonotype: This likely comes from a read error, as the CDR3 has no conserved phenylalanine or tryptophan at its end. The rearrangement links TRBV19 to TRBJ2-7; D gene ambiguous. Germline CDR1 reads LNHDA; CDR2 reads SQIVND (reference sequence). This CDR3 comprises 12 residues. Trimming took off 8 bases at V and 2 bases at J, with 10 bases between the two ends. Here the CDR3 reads CASQDGPYEQYI. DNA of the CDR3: TGTGCCAGTCAGGACGGCCCCTACGAGCAGTACATC.

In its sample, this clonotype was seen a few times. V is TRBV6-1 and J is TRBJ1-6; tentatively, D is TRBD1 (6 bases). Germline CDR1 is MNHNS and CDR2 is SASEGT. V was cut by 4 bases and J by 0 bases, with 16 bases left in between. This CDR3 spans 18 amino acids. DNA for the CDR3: TGTGCCAGCAGTGCTCCCAGGAGGGGGAGCTCCTATAATTCACCCCTCCACTTT. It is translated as CASSAPRRGSSYNSPLHF.

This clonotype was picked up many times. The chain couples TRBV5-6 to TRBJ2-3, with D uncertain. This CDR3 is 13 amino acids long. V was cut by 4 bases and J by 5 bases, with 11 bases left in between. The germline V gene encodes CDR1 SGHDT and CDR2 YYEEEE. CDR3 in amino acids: CASSLDPGDTQYF. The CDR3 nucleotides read TGTGCCAGCAGCCTAGACCCTGGAGATACGCAGTATTTT.

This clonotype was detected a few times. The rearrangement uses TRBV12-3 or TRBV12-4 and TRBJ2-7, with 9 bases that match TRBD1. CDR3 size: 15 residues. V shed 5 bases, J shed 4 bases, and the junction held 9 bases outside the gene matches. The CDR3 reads CASSPRRDRAYEQYF. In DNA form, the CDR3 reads TGTGCCAGCAGTCCGCGACGGGACAGGGCTTACGAGCAGTACTTC.

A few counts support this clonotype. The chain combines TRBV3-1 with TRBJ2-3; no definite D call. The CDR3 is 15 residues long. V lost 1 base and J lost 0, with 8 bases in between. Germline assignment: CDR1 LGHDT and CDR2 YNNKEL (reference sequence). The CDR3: CASSQVGLSTDTQYF. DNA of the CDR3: TGTGCCAGCAGCCAAGTGGGATTAAGCACAGATACGCAGTATTTT.

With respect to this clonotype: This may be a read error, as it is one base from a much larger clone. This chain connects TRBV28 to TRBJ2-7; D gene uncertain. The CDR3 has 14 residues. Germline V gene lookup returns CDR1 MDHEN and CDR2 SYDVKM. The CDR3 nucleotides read TGTGCCAGCAGTCCCTCTCGTGTCGGCTACGGGCAGTACTTC. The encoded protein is CASSPSRVGYGQYF.

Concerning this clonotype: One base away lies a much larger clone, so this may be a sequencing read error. This CDR3 is CASSLPRTNRVGFETQYF. The CDR3 DNA reads as TGTGCCAGCAGTTTACCTAGGACTAACAGGGTAGGATTCGAGACCCAGTACTTC. This chain connects TRBV28 to TRBJ2-5; D possibly uses TRBD1 or TRBD2 (6 bases each). Germline values: CDR1 MDHEN, CDR2 SYDVKM. V was pared by 2 bases and J by 5 bases, with 24 bases between. This CDR3 comprises 18 residues.

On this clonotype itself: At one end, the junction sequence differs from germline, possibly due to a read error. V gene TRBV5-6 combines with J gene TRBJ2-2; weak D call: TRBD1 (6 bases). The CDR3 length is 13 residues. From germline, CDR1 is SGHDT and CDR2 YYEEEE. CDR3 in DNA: TGTGCCAGCAGCTTGGAAGAACAGGGCAACGCGCTTTTT. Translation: CASSLEEQGNALF.

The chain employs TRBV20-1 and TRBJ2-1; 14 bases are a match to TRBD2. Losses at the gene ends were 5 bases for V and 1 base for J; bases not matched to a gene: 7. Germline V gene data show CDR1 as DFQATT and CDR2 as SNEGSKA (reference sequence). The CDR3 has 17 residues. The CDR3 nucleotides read TGCAGTGCTCCGGGACTAGCGGGAGAAAGGTCCTACAATGAGCAGTTCTTC. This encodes CSAPGLAGERSYNEQFF.

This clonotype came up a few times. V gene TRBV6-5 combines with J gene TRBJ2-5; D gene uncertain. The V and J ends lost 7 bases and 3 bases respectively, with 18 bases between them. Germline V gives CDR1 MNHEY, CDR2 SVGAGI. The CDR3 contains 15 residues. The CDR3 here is CASKPQTTPKETQYF. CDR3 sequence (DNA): TGTGCCAGCAAGCCCCAGACCACACCCAAAGAGACCCAGTACTTC.

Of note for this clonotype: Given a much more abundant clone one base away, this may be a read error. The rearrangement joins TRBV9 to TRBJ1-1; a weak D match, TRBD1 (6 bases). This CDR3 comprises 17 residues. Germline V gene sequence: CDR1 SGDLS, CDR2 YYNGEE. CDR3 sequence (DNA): TGTGCCCGCAGCGTAGGAGGGGGGGGTGGCTGGAACACTGAAGCTTTCTTT. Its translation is CARSVGGGGGWNTEAFF.

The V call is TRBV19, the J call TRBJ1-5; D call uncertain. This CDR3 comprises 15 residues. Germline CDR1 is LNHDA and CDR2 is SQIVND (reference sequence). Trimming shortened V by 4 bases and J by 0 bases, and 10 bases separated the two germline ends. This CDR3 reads CASSSFTASNQPQHF. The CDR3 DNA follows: TGTGCCAGTAGTAGCTTCACGGCTAGCAATCAGCCCCAGCATTTT.

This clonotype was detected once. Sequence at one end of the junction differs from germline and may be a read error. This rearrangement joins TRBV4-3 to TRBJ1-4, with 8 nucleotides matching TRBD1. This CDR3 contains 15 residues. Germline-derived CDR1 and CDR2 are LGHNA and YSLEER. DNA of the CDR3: TGCGCCAGCAGCAAAGAGGACAGGGCCGGGGAAAAACTGTTTTTT. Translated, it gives CASSKEDRAGEKLFF.

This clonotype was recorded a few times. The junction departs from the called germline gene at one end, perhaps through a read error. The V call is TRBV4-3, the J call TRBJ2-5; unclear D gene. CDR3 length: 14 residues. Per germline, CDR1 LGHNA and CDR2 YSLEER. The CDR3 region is CASSQDENQEPQYF. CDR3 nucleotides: TGCGCCAGCAGCCAAGACGAGAACCAAGAGCCCCAGTACTTC.

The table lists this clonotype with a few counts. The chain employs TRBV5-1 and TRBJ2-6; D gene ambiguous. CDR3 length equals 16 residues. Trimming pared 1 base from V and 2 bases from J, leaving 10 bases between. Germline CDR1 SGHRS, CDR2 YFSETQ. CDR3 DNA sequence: TGCGCCAGCAGCTTGCCCCTAGAAACTGGGGCCAACGTCCTGACTTTC. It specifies CASSLPLETGANVLTF.

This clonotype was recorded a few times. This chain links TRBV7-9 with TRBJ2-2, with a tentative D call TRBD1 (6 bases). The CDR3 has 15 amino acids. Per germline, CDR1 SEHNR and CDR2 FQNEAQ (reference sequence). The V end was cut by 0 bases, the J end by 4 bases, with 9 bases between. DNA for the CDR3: TGTGCCAGCAGCTTAGCGGGGGCTGGCACCGGGGAGCTGTTTTTT. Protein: CASSLAGAGTGELFF.

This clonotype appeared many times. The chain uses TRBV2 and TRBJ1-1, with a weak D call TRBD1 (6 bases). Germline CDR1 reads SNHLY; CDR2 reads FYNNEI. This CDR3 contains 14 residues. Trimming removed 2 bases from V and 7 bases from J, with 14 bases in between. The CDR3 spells CASSERAGDIEAFF. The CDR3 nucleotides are TGTGCCAGCAGTGAAAGGGCAGGGGACATTGAAGCTTTCTTT.

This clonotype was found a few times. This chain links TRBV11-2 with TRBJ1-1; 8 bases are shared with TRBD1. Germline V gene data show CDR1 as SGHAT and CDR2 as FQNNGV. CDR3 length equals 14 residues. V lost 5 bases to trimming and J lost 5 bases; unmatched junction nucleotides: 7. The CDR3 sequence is CASSRSDRVTEAFF. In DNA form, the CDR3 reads TGTGCCAGCAGCAGATCGGACAGGGTTACTGAAGCTTTCTTT.

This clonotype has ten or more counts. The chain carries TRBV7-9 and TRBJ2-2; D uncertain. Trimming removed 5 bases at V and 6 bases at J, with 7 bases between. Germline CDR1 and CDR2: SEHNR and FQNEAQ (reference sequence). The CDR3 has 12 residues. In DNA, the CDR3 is TGTGCCAGCAGCCCACGTCCCGGGGAGCTGTTTTTT. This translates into CASSPRPGELFF.

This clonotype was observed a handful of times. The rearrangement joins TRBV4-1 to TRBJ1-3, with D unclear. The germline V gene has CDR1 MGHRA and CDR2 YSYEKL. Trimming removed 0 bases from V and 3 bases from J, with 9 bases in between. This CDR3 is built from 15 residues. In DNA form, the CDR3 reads TGCGCCAGCAGCCAAGATTTGCAGGATGGAAACACCATATATTTT. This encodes CASSQDLQDGNTIYF.

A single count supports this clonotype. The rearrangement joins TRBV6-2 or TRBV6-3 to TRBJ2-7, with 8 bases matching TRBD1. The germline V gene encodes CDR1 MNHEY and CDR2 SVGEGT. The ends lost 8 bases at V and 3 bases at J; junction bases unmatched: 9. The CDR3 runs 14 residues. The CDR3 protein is CASGVQDRDYEQYF. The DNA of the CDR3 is TGTGCCAGCGGGGTCCAGGACAGGGACTACGAGCAGTACTTC.

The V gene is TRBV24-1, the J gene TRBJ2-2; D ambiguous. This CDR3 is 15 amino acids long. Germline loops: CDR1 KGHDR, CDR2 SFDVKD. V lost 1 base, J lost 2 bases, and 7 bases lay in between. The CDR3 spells CATSDLWYNTGELFF. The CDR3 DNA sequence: TGTGCCACCAGTGATTTATGGTACAACACCGGGGAGCTGTTTTTT.

Written as DNA, the CDR3 is TGTGCCAGCAGCCCCGGGACTAGCGGGTTCTACGAGCAGTACTTC. Protein product: CASSPGTSGFYEQYF. This rearrangement joins TRBV6-5 to TRBJ2-7; 12 nucleotides match TRBD2. The CDR3 sequence is 15 residues long. The germline CDR1 and CDR2 sequences are MNHEY and SVGAGI. Trimming took 6 bases from V and 3 from J; bases not matched to a gene: 6.

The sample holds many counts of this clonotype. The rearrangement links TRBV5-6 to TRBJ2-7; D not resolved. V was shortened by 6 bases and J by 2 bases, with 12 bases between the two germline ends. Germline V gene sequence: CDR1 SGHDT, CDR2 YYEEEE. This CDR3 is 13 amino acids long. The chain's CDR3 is CASTSGPAYEQYF. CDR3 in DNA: TGTGCCAGCACCTCAGGACCGGCCTACGAGCAGTACTTC.

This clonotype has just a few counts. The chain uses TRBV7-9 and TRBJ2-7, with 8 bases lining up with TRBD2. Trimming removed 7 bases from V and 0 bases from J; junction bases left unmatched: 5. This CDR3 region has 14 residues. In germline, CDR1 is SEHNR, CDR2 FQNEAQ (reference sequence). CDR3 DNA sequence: TGTGCCAGCATCCCGACTAGCGACTCCTACGAGCAGTACTTC. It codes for CASIPTSDSYEQYF.